The source of this T cell receptor beta chain is a study of blood T cell repertoires in COVID-19. Across the whole study: Whether acute or convalescent, the COVID-19 samples came from the United States, Italy and Spain.

This CDR3 spans 17 amino acids. The junction had 8 bases not matched to a gene; V was cut back by 1 base and J by 2 bases. Looked up from germline, CDR1 is MGHRA and CDR2 is YSYEKL. Produced via immunoSEQ multiplex PCR; TCRdb's table is partial and in-frame only. The repertoire holds 99,000 or so clones, roughly 81% seen once, with 8.5% to 9.5% in the top ten. Sample: peripheral blood. V is TRBV4-1 and J is TRBJ1-1, with TRBD1 matching over 9 bases. The source is a woman aged 65 to 85 with acute or convalescent COVID-19. The CDR3 protein is CASSQGRGQGLNTEAFF. CDR3 nucleotides: TGCGCCAGCAGCCAAGGCCGAGGACAGGGGCTTAACACTGAAGCTTTCTTT.